The following is a TCR beta chain sequence with its context. Authors' methods: Reference gene primer amplification in the assay estimated nucleated cell counts. TCRdb keeps only in-frame clones here, not all; method: immunoSEQ multiplex PCR. V and J calls and clone size come straight from that table; D and trimming were deduced from the DNA. The sample consists of 210,000 or so clones, around four fifths of them appearing once. The record originates from a study of blood T cell repertoires in COVID-19. Study as a whole: Collection of acute and convalescent COVID-19 samples took place in the United States, Italy and Spain. The cDNA or gDNA used as material had been derived from T cells, B-cell-depleted T cells, or PBMCs.

The CDR3 length is 16 residues. CDR1 MNHEY and CDR2 SMNVEV come from the germline V gene (reference sequence). V lost 1 base, J lost 8 bases, and 10 bases stayed unmatched. The sequenced sample was peripheral blood. The TCR sequence derives from an elderly woman with active or convalescent COVID-19. This chain links TRBV27 with TRBJ2-1; TRBD2 matches 8 bases. This chain's CDR3 is CASSLFIRGGLYEQFF. In nucleotides, the CDR3 is TGTGCCAGCAGTTTATTTATACGGGGGGGCCTGTATGAGCAGTTCTTC.